This T cell receptor beta chain was retrieved from a study of T-cell memory formation after mild COVID-19. Study overall: Clusters were largely donor specific.

This clonotype was seen a handful of times. Its antigen remains unknown. It was 5'RACE with constant-segment primers that produced the TCR alpha and TCR beta cDNA libraries, which carried sample barcodes and UMIs. TCRdb independently ran MiXCR on the 5' RACE reads; one entry per CDR3 protein. The data show about 250,000 distinct CDR3 sequences, roughly 15% seen once. Germline V gives CDR1 KGHSH, CDR2 LQKENI. The CDR3 sequence is 15 residues long. V was clipped by 2 bases and J by 1 base, with 8 bases between them. Regarding the study as a whole: The study detected some responding clones in pre-infection memory, suggesting cross-reactive memory joined. The study found balanced CD4/CD8 in clones contracting day 15 to 85 and a CD4+ lean in later expanders.

Material: PBMCs or a T cell subset sorted from them (not recorded which). The chain recombines TRBV18 with TRBJ2-2; D perhaps matches TRBD2 (5 bases). This receptor was taken from an adult woman who had mild COVID-19 (a few samples of this study predate the infection). Cell type and time point are not known. The CDR3 region is CASSPFAGNTGELFF. DNA of the CDR3: TGTGCCAGCTCACCATTCGCGGGGAACACCGGGGAGCTGTTTTTT.